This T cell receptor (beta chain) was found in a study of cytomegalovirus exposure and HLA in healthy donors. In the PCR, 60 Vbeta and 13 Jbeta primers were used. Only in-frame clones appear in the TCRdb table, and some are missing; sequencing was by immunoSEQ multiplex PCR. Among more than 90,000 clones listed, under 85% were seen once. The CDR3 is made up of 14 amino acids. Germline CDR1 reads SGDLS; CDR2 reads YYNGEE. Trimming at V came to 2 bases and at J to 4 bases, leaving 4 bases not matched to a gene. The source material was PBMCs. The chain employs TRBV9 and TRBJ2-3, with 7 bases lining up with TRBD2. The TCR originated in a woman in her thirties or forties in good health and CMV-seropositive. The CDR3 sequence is CASSVSGTSDTQYF. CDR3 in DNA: TGTGCCAGCAGCGTGAGCGGGACTTCAGATACGCAGTATTTT.